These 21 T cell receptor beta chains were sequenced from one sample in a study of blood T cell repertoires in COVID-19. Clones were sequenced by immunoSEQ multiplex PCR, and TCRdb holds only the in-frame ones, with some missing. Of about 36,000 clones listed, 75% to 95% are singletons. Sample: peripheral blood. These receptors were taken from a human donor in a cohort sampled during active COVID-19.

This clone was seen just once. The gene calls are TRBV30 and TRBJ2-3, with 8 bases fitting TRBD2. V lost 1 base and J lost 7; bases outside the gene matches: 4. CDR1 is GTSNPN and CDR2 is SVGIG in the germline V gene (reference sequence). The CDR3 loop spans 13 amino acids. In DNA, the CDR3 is TGTGCCTGGAGTGCTAGCGGGCCAAATACGCAGTATTTT. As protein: CAWSASGPNTQYF.

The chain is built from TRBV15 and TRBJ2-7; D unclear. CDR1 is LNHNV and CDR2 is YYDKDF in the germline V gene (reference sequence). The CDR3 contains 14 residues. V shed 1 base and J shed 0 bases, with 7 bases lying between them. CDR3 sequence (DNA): TGTGCCACCAGCAGAGGCGCCTCCTCCTACGAGCAGTACTTC. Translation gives CATSRGASSYEQYF.

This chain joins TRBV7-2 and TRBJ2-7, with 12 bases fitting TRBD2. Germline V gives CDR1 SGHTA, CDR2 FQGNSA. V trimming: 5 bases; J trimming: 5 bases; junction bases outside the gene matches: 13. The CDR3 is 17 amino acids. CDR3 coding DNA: TGTGCCAGCAGCCCCCACCGTACTAGCGGGAGGCCAGACGAGCAGTACTTC. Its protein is CASSPHRTSGRPDEQYF.

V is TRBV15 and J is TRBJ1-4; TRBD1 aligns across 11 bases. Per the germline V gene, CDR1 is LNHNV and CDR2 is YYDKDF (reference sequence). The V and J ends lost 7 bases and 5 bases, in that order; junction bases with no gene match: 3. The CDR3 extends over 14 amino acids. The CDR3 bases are TGTGCCACCACCCGGGACAGGGGGAATGAAAAACTGTTTTTT. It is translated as CATTRDRGNEKLFF. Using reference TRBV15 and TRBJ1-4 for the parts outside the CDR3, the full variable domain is DAMVIQNPRYQVTQFGKPVTLSCSQTLNHNVMYWYQQKSSQAPKLLFHYYDKDFNNEADTPDNFQSRRPNTSFCFLDIRSPGLGDTAMYLCATTRDRGNEKLFFGSGTQLSVL.

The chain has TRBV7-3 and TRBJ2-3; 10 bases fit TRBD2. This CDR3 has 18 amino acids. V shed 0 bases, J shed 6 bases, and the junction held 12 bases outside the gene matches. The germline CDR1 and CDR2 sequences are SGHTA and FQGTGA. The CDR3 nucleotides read TGTGCCAGCAGCTTAACGGGAACTAGCGGGACAGCGATTGATACGCAGTATTTT. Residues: CASSLTGTSGTAIDTQYF.

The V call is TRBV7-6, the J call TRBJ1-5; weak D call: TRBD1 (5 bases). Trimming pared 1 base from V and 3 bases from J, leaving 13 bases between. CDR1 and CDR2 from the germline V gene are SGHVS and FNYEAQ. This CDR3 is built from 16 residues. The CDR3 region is CASSLEQGGYNQPQHF. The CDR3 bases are TGTGCCAGCAGCTTAGAGCAGGGAGGTTACAATCAGCCCCAGCATTTT.

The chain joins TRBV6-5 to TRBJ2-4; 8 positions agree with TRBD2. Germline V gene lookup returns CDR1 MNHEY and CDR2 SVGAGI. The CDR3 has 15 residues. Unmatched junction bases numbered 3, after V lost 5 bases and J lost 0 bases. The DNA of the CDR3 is TGTGCCAGCAGTCGGAGCGGGGGAGCCAAAAACATTCAGTACTTC. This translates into CASSRSGGAKNIQYF.

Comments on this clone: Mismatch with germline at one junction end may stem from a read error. The CDR3 bases are TGTACCAGCAGAAAGGGGACTAGCGGAAACAATGAGCAGTTCTTC. It specifies CTSRKGTSGNNEQFF. The chain is built from TRBV19 and TRBJ2-1; 11 bases align to TRBD2. CDR1 and CDR2 from the germline V gene are LNHDA and SQIVND (reference sequence). The CDR3 length is 15 residues.

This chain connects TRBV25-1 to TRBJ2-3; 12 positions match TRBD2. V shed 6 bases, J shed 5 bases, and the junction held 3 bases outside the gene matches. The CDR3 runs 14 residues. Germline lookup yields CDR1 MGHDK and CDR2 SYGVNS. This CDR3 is CASRTSGRVDTQYF. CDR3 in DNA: TGTGCCAGCAGGACTAGCGGGAGAGTAGATACGCAGTATTTT.

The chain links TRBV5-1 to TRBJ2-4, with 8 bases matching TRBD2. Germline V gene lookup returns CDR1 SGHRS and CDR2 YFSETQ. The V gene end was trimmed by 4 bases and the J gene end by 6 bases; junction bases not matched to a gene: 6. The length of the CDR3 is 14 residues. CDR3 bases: TGCGCCAGCAGCCCGACGAGCGGGAGAAACATTCAGTACTTC. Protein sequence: CASSPTSGRNIQYF.

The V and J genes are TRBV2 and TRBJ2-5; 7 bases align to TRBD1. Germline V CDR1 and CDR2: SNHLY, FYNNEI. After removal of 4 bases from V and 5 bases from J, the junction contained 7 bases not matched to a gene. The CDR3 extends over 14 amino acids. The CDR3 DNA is TGTGCCAGCAGTGGGGGGACGACAGGGGAGACCCAGTACTTC. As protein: CASSGGTTGETQYF. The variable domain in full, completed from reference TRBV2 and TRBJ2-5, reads EPEVTQTPSHQVTQMGQEVILRCVPISNHLYFYWYRQILGQKVEFLVSFYNNEISEKSEIFDDQFSVERPDGSNFTLKIRSTKLEDSAMYFCASSGGTTGETQYFGPGTRLLVL.

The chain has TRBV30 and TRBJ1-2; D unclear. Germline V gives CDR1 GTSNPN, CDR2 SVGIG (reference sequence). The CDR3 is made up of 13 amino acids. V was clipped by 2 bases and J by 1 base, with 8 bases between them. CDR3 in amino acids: CAWSRRSNYGYTF. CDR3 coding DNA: TGTGCCTGGAGTCGGAGGAGTAACTATGGCTACACCTTC.

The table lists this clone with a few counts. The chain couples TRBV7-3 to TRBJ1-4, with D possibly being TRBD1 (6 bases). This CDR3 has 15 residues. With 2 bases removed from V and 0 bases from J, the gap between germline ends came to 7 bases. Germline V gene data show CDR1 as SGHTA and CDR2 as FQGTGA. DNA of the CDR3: TGTGCCAGCAGCTTAGGACAGACAACTAATGAAAAACTGTTTTTT. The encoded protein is CASSLGQTTNEKLFF.

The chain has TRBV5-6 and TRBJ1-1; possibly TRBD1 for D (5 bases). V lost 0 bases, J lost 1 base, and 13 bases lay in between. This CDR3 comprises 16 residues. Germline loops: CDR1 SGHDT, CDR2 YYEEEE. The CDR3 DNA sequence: TGTGCCAGCAGCTTGGACAGGAGTTTGAGGAACACTGAAGCTTTCTTT. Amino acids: CASSLDRSLRNTEAFF.

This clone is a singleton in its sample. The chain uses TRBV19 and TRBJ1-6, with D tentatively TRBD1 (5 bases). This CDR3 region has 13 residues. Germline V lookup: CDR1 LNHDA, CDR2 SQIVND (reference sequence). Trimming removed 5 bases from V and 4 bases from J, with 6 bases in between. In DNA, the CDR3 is TGTGCCAGTAGTCGACAGTATAATTCACCCCTCCACTTT. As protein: CASSRQYNSPLHF.

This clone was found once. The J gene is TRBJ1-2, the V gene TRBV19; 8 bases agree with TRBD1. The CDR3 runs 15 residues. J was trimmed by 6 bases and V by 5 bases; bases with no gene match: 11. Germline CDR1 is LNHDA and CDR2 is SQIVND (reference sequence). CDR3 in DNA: TGTGCCAGTAGTGCCCAATCGACAGGGGATCATGGCTACACCTTC. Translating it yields CASSAQSTGDHGYTF.

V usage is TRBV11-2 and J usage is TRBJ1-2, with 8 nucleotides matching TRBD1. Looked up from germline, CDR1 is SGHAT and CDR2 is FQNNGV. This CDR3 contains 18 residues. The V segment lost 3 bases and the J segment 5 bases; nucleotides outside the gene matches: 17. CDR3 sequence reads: CASSFQGRGRSAGYGYTF. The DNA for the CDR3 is TGTGCCAGCAGCTTCCAGGGCAGGGGGCGCTCCGCTGGATATGGCTACACCTTC. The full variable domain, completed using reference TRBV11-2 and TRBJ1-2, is EAGVAQSPRYKIIEKRQSVAFWCNPISGHATLYWYQQILGQGPKLLIQFQNNGVVDDSQLPKDRFSAERLKGVDSTLKIQPAKLEDSAVYLCASSFQGRGRSAGYGYTFGSGTRLTVV.

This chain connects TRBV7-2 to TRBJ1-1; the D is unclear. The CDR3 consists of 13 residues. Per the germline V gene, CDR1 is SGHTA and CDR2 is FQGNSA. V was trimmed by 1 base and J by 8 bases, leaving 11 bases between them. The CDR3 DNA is TGTGCCAGCAGCTTAGTTGCTGGGCAGGAAGCTTTCTTT. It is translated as CASSLVAGQEAFF.

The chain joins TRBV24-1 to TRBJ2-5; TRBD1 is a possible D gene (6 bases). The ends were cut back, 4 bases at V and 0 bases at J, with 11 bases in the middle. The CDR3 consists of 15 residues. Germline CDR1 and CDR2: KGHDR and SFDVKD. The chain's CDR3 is CATSDPDRYQETQYF. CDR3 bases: TGTGCCACCAGTGACCCAGACAGGTACCAAGAGACCCAGTACTTC.

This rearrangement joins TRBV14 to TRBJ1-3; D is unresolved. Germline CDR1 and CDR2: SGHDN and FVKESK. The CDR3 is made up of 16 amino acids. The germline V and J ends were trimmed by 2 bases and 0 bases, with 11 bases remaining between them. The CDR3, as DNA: TGTGCCAGCAGCCAACCTGTGGGAGTCTCTGGAAACACCATATATTTT. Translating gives CASSQPVGVSGNTIYF. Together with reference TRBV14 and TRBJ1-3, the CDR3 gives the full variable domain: EAGVTQFPSHSVIEKGQTVTLRCDPISGHDNLYWYRRVMGKEIKFLLHFVKESKQDESGMPNNRFLAERTGGTYSTLKVQPAELEDSGVYFCASSQPVGVSGNTIYFGEGSWLTVV.

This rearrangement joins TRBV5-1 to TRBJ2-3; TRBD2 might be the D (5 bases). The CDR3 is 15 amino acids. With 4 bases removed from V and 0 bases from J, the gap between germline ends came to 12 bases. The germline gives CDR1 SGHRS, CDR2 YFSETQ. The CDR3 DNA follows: TGCGCCAGCAGCACGGGATCTCCTAGCACAGATACGCAGTATTTT. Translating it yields CASSTGSPSTDTQYF.